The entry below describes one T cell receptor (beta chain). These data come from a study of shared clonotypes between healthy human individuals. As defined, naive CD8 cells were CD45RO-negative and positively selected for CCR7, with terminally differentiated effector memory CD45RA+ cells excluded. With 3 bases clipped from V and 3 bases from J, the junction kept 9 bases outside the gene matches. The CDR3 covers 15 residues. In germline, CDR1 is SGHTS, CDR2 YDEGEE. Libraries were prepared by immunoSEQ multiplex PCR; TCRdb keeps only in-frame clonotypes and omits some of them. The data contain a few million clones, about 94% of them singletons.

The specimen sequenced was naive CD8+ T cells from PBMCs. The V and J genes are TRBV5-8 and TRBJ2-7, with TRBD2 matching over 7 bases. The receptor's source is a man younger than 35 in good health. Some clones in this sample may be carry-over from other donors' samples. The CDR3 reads CASSSSGNPHYEQYF. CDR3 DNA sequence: TGTGCCAGCAGCTCTAGCGGAAACCCCCACTACGAGCAGTACTTC.